Listed here are 17 T cell receptor beta chains from one sample, sequenced in a study of T cells after posttransplantation cyclophosphamide. A marrow graft followed busulfan-fludarabine conditioning, with cyclophosphamide on days +3 and +4. Method: immunoSEQ multiplex PCR; TCRdb's copy keeps in-frame clones and lacks some. In total the sample includes around 8,000 clones, none of them seen once. Sequencing used PBMCs, obtained after allogeneic stem cell transplant with posttransplant cyclophosphamide. The receptors come from a female patient aged 45-65 years who received an allogeneic stem cell transplant from a related donor, was CMV-positive, and had no GVHD. Part of the T cell pool may stem from the graft donor.

This clone was recorded many times. The rearrangement uses TRBV5-6 and TRBJ1-5; D gene ambiguous. The CDR3 totals 14 residues. The germline V and J ends were trimmed by 2 bases and 7 bases, with 13 bases remaining between them. Per germline, CDR1 SGHDT and CDR2 YYEEEE. CDR3 loop: CASSFAGGGQPQHF. CDR3 DNA sequence: TGTGCCAGCAGCTTTGCAGGTGGCGGGCAGCCCCAGCATTTT.

This clone was seen ten or more times. This chain connects TRBV2 to TRBJ1-3; unclear D gene. The CDR3 has 13 amino acids. The germline gives CDR1 SNHLY, CDR2 FYNNEI. V shed 7 bases and J shed 0 bases, with 7 bases lying between them. The CDR3 loop is CASKLDSGNTIYF. CDR3 nucleotide sequence: TGTGCCAGCAAGTTAGACTCTGGAAACACCATATATTTT.

This clone showed up many times. This chain connects TRBV4-3 to TRBJ1-2; unclear D gene. The CDR3 sequence is 13 residues long. Germline V gene sequence: CDR1 LGHNA, CDR2 YSLEER. V shed 4 bases and J shed 13 bases, with 19 bases lying between them. The CDR3 DNA sequence: TGCGCCAGCAGCCCTTACCTTGAGTATCCCGGCACCTTC. Amino acids: CASSPYLEYPGTF.

By sample fraction, this clone is medium-sized (0.01 to 0.1%). This sequence joins TRBV10-3 and TRBJ1-5; 8 nucleotides agree with TRBD1. The germline CDR1 and CDR2 sequences are ENHRY and SYGVKD. There are 14 residues in the CDR3. The J segment lost 3 bases and the V segment lost 6 bases, leaving 4 bases of the junction unmatched. CDR3 coding DNA: TGTGCCATCAGGGGACAGGCCGACAATCAGCCCCAGCATTTT. As protein: CAIRGQADNQPQHF.

This clone was seen only a few times. A much larger clonotype is one base distant, so this may be a read error. V usage is TRBV6-1 and J usage is TRBJ1-2; 11 bases line up with TRBD1. The CDR3 is 15 amino acids. Per germline, CDR1 MNHNS and CDR2 SASEGT. J lost 9 bases, V lost 2 bases, and 8 bases had no gene match. CDR3 coding DNA: TGTGCCAGCAGTGAAAGAGGGACAGGGGGTCATCGCTACACCTTC. Protein: CASSERGTGGHRYTF.

This clone was detected ten times or more. The CDR3 loop is CASSYGLREDGYTF. In DNA, the CDR3 is TGTGCCAGCTCCTACGGACTGAGGGAAGATGGCTACACCTTC. The rearrangement joins TRBV18 to TRBJ1-2; no firm D call. The length of the CDR3 is 14 residues. Germline CDR1 KGHSH, CDR2 LQKENI. V was cut by 6 bases and J by 6 bases, with 17 bases left in between.

The J gene is TRBJ1-5, the V gene TRBV4-2, with D perhaps matching TRBD1 (5 bases). Germline assignment: CDR1 LGHNA and CDR2 YNFKEQ. The CDR3 spans 14 residues. The V end was cut by 4 bases, the J end by 5 bases, with 12 bases between. The CDR3, as DNA: TGTGCCAGCAGCCCCGGTGGGGCTGATCAGCCCCAGCATTTT. Its translation: CASSPGGADQPQHF.

The table lists this clone with many counts. The chain combines TRBV27 with TRBJ2-1; 7 positions match TRBD2. Germline assignment: CDR1 MNHEY and CDR2 SMNVEV (reference sequence). This CDR3 spans 15 amino acids. With V trimmed by 5 bases and J by 8 bases, 12 bases remained unmatched. The DNA of the CDR3 is TGTGCCAGCAGTCCTCGCGGGGGAGTCGTGGATGAGCAGTTCTTC. Amino acids: CASSPRGGVVDEQFF.

Ten or more counts support this clone. V is TRBV29-1 and J is TRBJ1-1; TRBD1 is a possible D gene (6 bases). Germline CDR1 SQVTM, CDR2 ANQGSEA. The V end was cut by 6 bases, the J end by 6 bases, with 8 bases between. The CDR3 totals 10 residues. CDR3 loop: CSVTGPEAFF. The CDR3 nucleotides are TGCAGCGTGACAGGACCTGAAGCTTTCTTT.

This clone has at least ten counts. The chain couples TRBV27 to TRBJ2-7; 7 bases match TRBD1. Per the germline V gene, CDR1 is MNHEY and CDR2 is SMNVEV (reference sequence). V was pared by 6 bases and J by 3 bases, with 8 bases of the junction left unmatched. There are 14 residues in the CDR3. The chain's CDR3 is CASRAPGTDYEQYF. CDR3 nucleotides: TGTGCCAGCAGGGCACCGGGGACAGACTACGAGCAGTACTTC.

This clone is deemed medium-sized. The chain carries TRBV14 and TRBJ2-7, with 8 bases matching TRBD1. From germline, CDR1 is SGHDN and CDR2 FVKESK. The CDR3 covers 15 residues. Trimming cost V 4 bases and J 1 base; bases outside gene matches: 6. The CDR3 loop reads CASSLDRGSSYEQYF. CDR3 DNA: TGTGCCAGCAGCCTAGACAGGGGATCTTCCTACGAGCAGTACTTC.

This chain links TRBV30 with TRBJ2-5; no firm D call. V lost 5 bases and J lost 5, with 9 bases in between. This CDR3 is built from 11 residues. Germline loops: CDR1 GTSNPN, CDR2 SVGIG (reference sequence). The DNA of the CDR3 is TGTGCCTGGGGGCATTGGGAGACCCAGTACTTC. Amino acids: CAWGHWETQYF.

This clone showed up many times. The chain links TRBV28 to TRBJ1-2; 7 bases map to TRBD1. CDR3 length: 13 residues. Germline CDR1 is MDHEN and CDR2 is SYDVKM. Losses at the gene ends were 4 bases for V and 4 bases for J; bases not matched to a gene: 3. CDR3: CASSYGTVYGYTF. The CDR3 DNA reads as TGTGCCAGCAGTTACGGGACAGTCTATGGCTACACCTTC.

This clone has ten or more counts. The chain couples TRBV10-3 to TRBJ2-3, with a tentative D call TRBD1 (5 bases). Germline V gene data show CDR1 as ENHRY and CDR2 as SYGVKD. The length of the CDR3 is 14 residues. Trimming left V 3 bases short and J 0 bases short, with 7 bases between. For the CDR3, the DNA is TGTGCCATCAGTGACAGGGCCAGCACAGATACGCAGTATTTT. As protein: CAISDRASTDTQYF.

This clone was detected many times. The DNA of the CDR3 is TGTGCCAGCATCGGGGGGGAGGGCTCGGCTTTCTTT. As protein: CASIGGEGSAFF. The rearrangement uses TRBV12-3 or TRBV12-4 and TRBJ1-1, with D possibly TRBD1 on 5 matching bases. The CDR3 is made up of 12 amino acids. V dropped 7 bases and J dropped 11 bases, with 17 bases sitting between them.

The sample holds many counts of this clone. The chain is built from TRBV12-3 or TRBV12-4 and TRBJ2-5, with 9 bases that match TRBD2. V was clipped by 5 bases and J by 0 bases; unmatched bases: 10. This CDR3 contains 17 residues. The CDR3: CASSRLTSGRHQETQYF. For the CDR3, the DNA is TGTGCCAGCAGTCGATTGACTAGCGGTCGACACCAAGAGACCCAGTACTTC.

This clone appeared many times. The chain couples TRBV5-1 to TRBJ1-1; D perhaps matches TRBD1 (6 bases). Trimming cost V 5 bases and J 3 bases, with 17 bases left between them. The germline gives CDR1 SGHRS, CDR2 YFSETQ. The length of the CDR3 is 15 residues. The CDR3 DNA is TGCGCCAGCAGTGGTCTTGGCAGGGGCGACACTGAAGCTTTCTTT. This codes for CASSGLGRGDTEAFF.